This TCR beta chain was identified in a study of cytomegalovirus exposure and HLA in healthy donors. Overall study findings and caveats: In a later analysis, first-cohort TCR clusters were found to tend to co-occur in the 130 or so validation repertoires. The majority of TCR sequences were rare, yet some public TCRs appeared in many donors.

CDR3 length: 12 residues. CDR1 and CDR2 from the germline V gene are LNHDA and SQIVND (reference sequence). V was clipped by 5 bases and J by 7 bases, with 11 bases between them. Profiling relied on immunoSEQ multiplex PCR, and the TCRdb table lists in-frame clones only, not all of them. The table shows over 200,000 clones, with around four fifths occurring only once. A word on this clone: Its antigen is unidentified.

This chain uses TRBV19 with TRBJ1-1; D gene unclear. The sample taken for sequencing was PBMCs. The sequence derives from a young woman in good health and CMV-seronegative. Here the CDR3 reads CASSSSLYEAFF. The CDR3, as DNA: TGTGCCAGTAGTTCAAGTCTTTATGAAGCTTTCTTT.